Listed below are T cell receptor beta chains from one sample, sequenced in a study of OX40 agonist ivuxolimab in advanced cancers. Libraries were prepared by immunoSEQ multiplex PCR; TCRdb keeps only in-frame clonotypes and omits some of them. Of approximately 66,000 clones in the sample, 85% were seen once. The material sequenced was CD4+ or CD8+ T cells sorted from blood, taken in a trial of the OX40 agonist ivuxolimab. Receptors originate from an adult with an advanced solid tumor such as melanoma, head and neck, liver or kidney cancer. The CDR3 runs from the conserved cysteine through the conserved F or W. The D gene is left open where the match is weak. Clone size is shown for a subset of rows, as once, few, many or a class of expanded clone.

v_call,clone_size,d_call,j_call,cdr3_nt,cdr3_aa
TRBV27,NA,NA,TRBJ2-6,TGTGCCAGCAGTGGGCACCGGGGGGCCCTCTCTGGGGCCAACGTCCTGACTTTC,CASSGHRGALSGANVLTF
TRBV11-1,NA,TRBD1,TRBJ1-5,TGTGCCAGCAGCCGACAGGGAGGAAGCAATCAGCCCCAGCATTTT,CASSRQGGSNQPQHF
TRBV5-6,NA,TRBD1,TRBJ2-1,TGTGCCAGCAGCGCCCCCGGGACAGGGGTAGATGAGCAGTTCTTC,CASSAPGTGVDEQFF
TRBV7-2,NA,NA,TRBJ1-1,TGTGCCAGCAGCGTCGACATAGCTAGTGAAGCTTTCTTT,CASSVDIASEAFF
TRBV4-3,NA,NA,TRBJ2-7,TGCGCCAGCAGCCAGTTAGCAGGCCCCTACGAGCAGTACTTC,CASSQLAGPYEQYF
TRBV30,NA,TRBD2,TRBJ2-2,TGTGCCTGGAGTGAAGCGGGAGTGCGCGCCGGGGAGCTGTTTTTT,CAWSEAGVRAGELFF
TRBV5-1,NA,NA,TRBJ2-3,TGCGCCAGCAGATCGGACTGGCAGACAGATACGCAGTATTTT,CASRSDWQTDTQYF
TRBV7-3,NA,NA,TRBJ2-6,TGTGCCAGCAGCTTCGGTTCTACCTCTGGGGCCAACGTCCTGACTTTC,CASSFGSTSGANVLTF
TRBV5-4,NA,NA,TRBJ2-1,TGTGCCAGCAGCGCAGTCCGGGACTCCTCCTACAATGAGCAGTTCTTC,CASSAVRDSSYNEQFF
TRBV18,NA,TRBD2,TRBJ2-2,TGTGCCAGCTCACCACAAGGACTAGCGGGAAAGGACGGGGAGCTGTTTTTT,CASSPQGLAGKDGELFF
TRBV5-6,NA,NA,TRBJ2-5,TGTGCCAGCAGCTTAAAAGAGACCCAGTACTTC,CASSLKETQYF
TRBV4-3,NA,NA,TRBJ1-3,TGCGCCAGCAGCCAAGTACCTGGAAACACCATATATTTT,CASSQVPGNTIYF
TRBV29-1,NA,TRBD1,TRBJ1-4,TGCAGCGTGACAGGGTGGGACGAAAAACTGTTTTTT,CSVTGWDEKLFF
TRBV19,NA,NA,TRBJ2-7,TGTGCCAGTAGTAGAAACGGGAGACAAATTTACGAGCAGTACTTC,CASSRNGRQIYEQYF
TRBV6-5,NA,NA,TRBJ1-2,TGTGCCAGCAGTTACTCGGGGACCCGCAGCTATGGCTACACCTTC,CASSYSGTRSYGYTF
TRBV7-2,NA,NA,TRBJ2-7,TGTGCCAGCAGCTTAGCCGGCGACCCAACCTACGAGCAGTACTTC,CASSLAGDPTYEQYF
TRBV11-1,NA,NA,TRBJ2-1,TGTGCCAGCAGCTTAGATGACAGGGGGGAGAGGAGCGGGAGGTGGCAGTTCTTC,CASSLDDRGERSGRWQFF
TRBV21-1,NA,NA,TRBJ2-3,TGTGCCAGCAGCAAACTTATAGTGACTAGCGGGAGCAGGAAAGTACGGGCAGATACGCAGTATTTT,CASSKLIVTSGSRKVRADTQYF
TRBV4-3,NA,NA,TRBJ1-2,TGCGCCAGCAGCCAAGATGCTGCTCCGTACTATGGCTACACCTTC,CASSQDAAPYYGYTF
TRBV6-6,NA,NA,TRBJ2-5,TGTGCCAGCAGCCCAAGGGAAGAGACCCAGTACTTC,CASSPREETQYF
TRBV7-9,NA,TRBD1,TRBJ1-2,TGTGCCAGCAGCTCCCTGGACAGGGCGAACTATGGCTACACCTTC,CASSSLDRANYGYTF
TRBV6-5,NA,NA,TRBJ1-1,TGTGCCAGCAGTTACTCGAGGGGAGGCACTGAAGCTTTCTTT,CASSYSRGGTEAFF
TRBV7-9,NA,NA,TRBJ2-7,TGTGCCAGCAGCCGATTTGACTTCCCCAGCTCCTACGAGCAGTACTTC,CASSRFDFPSSYEQYF
TRBV7-8,NA,TRBD1,TRBJ1-2,TGTGCCAGCAGCCTGACAGGGCATGGCTACACCTTC,CASSLTGHGYTF
TRBV7-9,NA,NA,TRBJ1-1,TGTGCCAGCGCATTAATAGGATCTTTGACTGAAGCTTTCTTT,CASALIGSLTEAFF
TRBV7-8,NA,NA,TRBJ1-5,TGTGCCAGCAGCCCGCGGGGGGGGATTGGGACTCAGCCCCAGCATTTT,CASSPRGGIGTQPQHF
TRBV13,NA,TRBD1,TRBJ2-1,TGTGCCAGCAGCTTGGGTGGGGGACAGAGCTACAATGAGCAGTTCTTC,CASSLGGGQSYNEQFF
TRBV4-3,NA,NA,TRBJ1-2,TGCGCCAGCAGCCAAGGAACAGCCTCTAACGGCTACACCTTC,CASSQGTASNGYTF
TRBV5-1,NA,NA,TRBJ2-6,TGCGCCAGCAGCTTAGGGAGCTCTGGGGCCAACGTCCTGACTTTC,CASSLGSSGANVLTF
TRBV28,NA,NA,TRBJ1-2,TGTGCCAGCAGTCAGGGACGGAACTATGGCTACACCTTC,CASSQGRNYGYTF
TRBV7-8,NA,NA,TRBJ2-2,TGTGCCAGCAGCGTACGGGGTTTAAACACCGGGGAGCTGTTTTTT,CASSVRGLNTGELFF
TRBV19,NA,NA,TRBJ2-7,TGTGCCAGTACCGAAGGTTTTGGGCGGGGGCCCCTAGAGCAGTACTTC,CASTEGFGRGPLEQYF
TRBV9,NA,NA,TRBJ1-6,TGTGCCAGCAGCCCGACGACAGGTCTTAATTCACCCCTCCACTTT,CASSPTTGLNSPLHF
TRBV7-2,once,NA,TRBJ2-1,TGTGCCAGCAGCTTAGACGGAGATTACAATGAGCAGTTCTTC,CASSLDGDYNEQFF
TRBV7-2,NA,NA,TRBJ1-1,TGTGCCAGCACCTCTATCTACACTGAAGCTTTCTTT,CASTSIYTEAFF
TRBV5-5,few,NA,TRBJ1-1,TGTGCCAGCAGTTATTTCGGGACTGAAGCTTTCTTT,CASSYFGTEAFF
TRBV29-1,NA,NA,TRBJ2-7,TGCAGCGTGGAGGGGGGTGCCTACGAGCAGTACTTC,CSVEGGAYEQYF
TRBV18,NA,TRBD1,TRBJ1-1,TGTGCCAGCTCACCACGAGACAGGGAGACTGAAGCTTTCTTT,CASSPRDRETEAFF
TRBV4-1,few,NA,TRBJ2-6,TGCGCCAGCAGCCAAGGAGGTCGGGGCCGGGGTACTGGGGCCAACGTCCTGACTTTC,CASSQGGRGRGTGANVLTF
TRBV7-9,NA,NA,TRBJ1-1,TGTGCCAGCAGCTTAGGCCAGACGAACACTGAAGCTTTCTTT,CASSLGQTNTEAFF
TRBV28,once,NA,TRBJ1-6,TGTGCCAGCACCCCGGATCCCTATAATTCACCCCTCCACTTT,CASTPDPYNSPLHF
TRBV5-1,NA,TRBD1,TRBJ2-7,TGCGCCAGCGCTCAATCGGGACAGGAATTCCTAAAGTACTTC,CASAQSGQEFLKYF
TRBV28,NA,TRBD1,TRBJ2-7,TGTGCCAGCAGTTTCAGGGGGTATCTCGGCGAGCAGTACTTC,CASSFRGYLGEQYF
TRBV5-6,few,NA,TRBJ2-7,TGTGCCAGCACCTGGGGGCTAGACTACGAGCAGTACTTC,CASTWGLDYEQYF
TRBV5-1,NA,NA,TRBJ1-3,TGCGCCAGCAGCTACGCGGGGGGCTCAGGAAACACCATATATTTT,CASSYAGGSGNTIYF
TRBV7-9,NA,NA,TRBJ2-5,TGTGCCAGCAGCTTGGTCGGGCGCGGGTTGGAGACCCAGTACTTC,CASSLVGRGLETQYF
TRBV7-2,NA,NA,TRBJ1-2,TGTGCCAGCAGCTCACCCGGGACCGCGGTTCACTTC,CASSSPGTAVHF